These 17 T cell receptor beta chains originate from one sample sequenced in a study of shared clonotypes between healthy human individuals. Profiled with immunoSEQ multiplex PCR; TCRdb holds only in-frame clones, not every one. This repertoire shows 2 million to 2.5 million clones, just over 90% found once; its top ten account for about 0.37%. Sequencing was performed on naive CD4+ T cells from PBMCs. The subset was: CD45RA+ positively selected. The receptors here all came from a man aged 18 to 30 in good health. Some clones in this sample may be carry-over from other donors' samples.

The chain joins TRBV10-3 to TRBJ2-1; 11 nucleotides match TRBD2. Germline V gene lookup returns CDR1 ENHRY and CDR2 SYGVKD. With V trimmed by 10 bases and J by 8 bases, 13 bases remained unmatched. The CDR3 has 15 residues. Here the CDR3 reads CATQRSSGRLDEQFF. CDR3 coding DNA: TGTGCCACCCAACGATCTAGCGGGAGGCTTGATGAGCAGTTCTTC.

CDR3 nucleotide sequence: TGTGCCAGCAGTTTATCATCTCGGAGTGAAGCTTTCTTT. Its translation is CASSLSSRSEAFF. The chain links TRBV28 to TRBJ1-1; no firm D call. Germline V gives CDR1 MDHEN, CDR2 SYDVKM. This CDR3 contains 13 residues. Between the trimmed V and J ends, which lost 1 base and 7 bases, there was a span of 10 bases. The full variable domain, rest sourced from reference TRBV28 and TRBJ1-1, is DVKVTQSSRYLVKRTGEKVFLECVQDMDHENMFWYRQDPGLGLRLIYFSYDVKMKEKGDIPEGYSVSREKKERFSLILESASTNQTSMYLCASSLSSRSEAFFGQGTRLTVV.

The CDR3 reads CASSLQVYETQYF. The CDR3 nucleotides are TGTGCCAGCAGCTTACAGGTTTACGAGACCCAGTACTTC. This chain links TRBV7-3 with TRBJ2-5; no reliable D call. V lost 2 bases and J 5 bases, leaving 9 bases between the germline ends. Germline V CDR1 and CDR2: SGHTA, FQGTGA. The CDR3 loop spans 13 amino acids.

The chain uses TRBV15 and TRBJ1-1; D ambiguous. The CDR3 consists of 13 residues. Germline V gene data show CDR1 as LNHNV and CDR2 as YYDKDF (reference sequence). V was shortened by 0 bases and J by 10 bases, with 12 bases between the two germline ends. The CDR3 DNA is TGTGCCACCAGCAGAGATCCAGCCCTGACAGCTTTCTTT. This encodes CATSRDPALTAFF.

This chain uses TRBV28 with TRBJ2-7; weak D call: TRBD2 (5 bases). This CDR3 region has 15 residues. V gave up 6 bases and J gave up 2 bases, with 17 bases separating them. Per the germline V gene, CDR1 is MDHEN and CDR2 is SYDVKM. CDR3 region: CASRTPAWGAYEQYF. CDR3 sequence (DNA): TGTGCCAGCAGAACCCCCGCATGGGGAGCCTACGAGCAGTACTTC.

For the CDR3, the DNA is TGCGCCAGCAGCCCGAGCCGGGACAGGGGGTACGAGCAGTACTTC. As protein: CASSPSRDRGYEQYF. J is TRBJ2-7 and V is TRBV4-1; 11 bases are shared with TRBD1. The CDR3 totals 15 residues. Looked up from germline, CDR1 is MGHRA and CDR2 is YSYEKL. With V trimmed by 4 bases and J by 4 bases, 6 bases remained unmatched.

The CDR3 nucleotides are TGTGCCAGCAGGGGGGCGATCACAGATACGCAGTATTTT. Amino acid sequence: CASRGAITDTQYF. The chain recombines TRBV6-1 with TRBJ2-3; D perhaps matches TRBD1 (6 bases). The germline V gene has CDR1 MNHNS and CDR2 SASEGT. With 6 bases removed from V and 2 bases from J, the gap between germline ends came to 9 bases. The CDR3 length is 13 residues.

V is TRBV5-5 and J is TRBJ2-1; a possible D gene is TRBD2 (5 bases). The CDR3 runs 14 residues. Between the trimmed V and J ends, which lost 2 bases and 10 bases, there was a span of 16 bases. Germline CDR1 and CDR2: SGHKS and YYEKEE (reference sequence). In nucleotides, the CDR3 is TGTGCCAGCAGCTTTCCGGGGTTGCGTGTCGAGCAGTTCTTC. Amino acids: CASSFPGLRVEQFF.

A single count supports this clone. This chain links TRBV11-3 with TRBJ2-2; 9 nucleotides match TRBD2. CDR1 SGHNT and CDR2 YENEEA come from the germline V gene. This CDR3 has 18 amino acids. The junction had 6 bases not matched to a gene; V was cut back by 0 bases and J by 1 base. This CDR3 is CASSLDKLAGLNTGELFF. In nucleotides, the CDR3 is TGTGCCAGCAGCTTAGATAAACTAGCGGGTCTGAACACCGGGGAGCTGTTTTTT.

This clone occurred once. The chain is built from TRBV15 and TRBJ1-5; perhaps TRBD1 as D (5 bases). Germline V gives CDR1 LNHNV, CDR2 YYDKDF (reference sequence). This CDR3 has 14 residues. V lost 0 bases to trimming and J lost 6 bases, with 9 bases between them. CDR3 bases: TGTGCCACCAGCAGAGAGGGGGTAGGTCAGCCCCAGCATTTT. This encodes CATSREGVGQPQHF.

This clone occurred once. This chain links TRBV7-3 with TRBJ1-3, with unresolved D. This CDR3 has 15 residues. V shed 3 bases and J shed 0 bases, with 9 bases lying between them. Per germline, CDR1 SGHTA and CDR2 FQGTGA. In DNA, the CDR3 is TGTGCCAGCAGCTTCGACACCCGCTCTGGAAACACCATATATTTT. The encoded protein is CASSFDTRSGNTIYF.

This clone was seen a single time. The sample has other DNA sequences that encode this CDR3 too. The chain links TRBV7-9 to TRBJ2-1, with a possible D match to TRBD2 (6 bases). Germline CDR1 and CDR2: SEHNR and FQNEAQ (reference sequence). V was cut by 1 base and J by 0 bases, with 10 bases left in between. CDR3 length: 16 residues. CDR3 sequence: CASSLGAGSSYNEQFF. CDR3 nucleotide sequence: TGTGCCAGCAGCTTAGGCGCGGGGAGCTCCTACAATGAGCAGTTCTTC.

The genes are TRBV5-1 and TRBJ2-7, with a weak D call TRBD2 (6 bases). The V and J ends lost 2 bases and 3 bases respectively, with 15 bases between them. Germline V CDR1 and CDR2: SGHRS, YFSETQ. The CDR3 loop spans 15 amino acids. CDR3 DNA: TGCGCCAGCAGCTTCGGGGGTATATCGGGCTACGAGCAGTACTTC. Translating it yields CASSFGGISGYEQYF.

This chain uses TRBV28 with TRBJ1-4, with D possibly being TRBD1 (6 bases). This CDR3 contains 14 residues. V lost 2 bases to trimming and J lost 7 bases, with 11 bases between them. CDR1 and CDR2 (germline): MDHEN, SYDVKM. CDR3 amino acids: CASSLVQGGEKLFF. For the CDR3, the DNA is TGTGCCAGCAGTTTAGTACAGGGAGGTGAAAAACTGTTTTTT.

The genes are TRBV6-1 and TRBJ2-2; TRBD1 agrees at 7 bases. The CDR3 sequence is 15 residues long. Germline values: CDR1 MNHNS, CDR2 SASEGT. V lost 6 bases to trimming and J lost 2 bases; unmatched junction nucleotides: 6. This chain's CDR3 is CASRNRDSNTGELFF. DNA for the CDR3: TGTGCCAGCAGGAACCGGGACAGTAACACCGGGGAGCTGTTTTTT.

The rearrangement uses TRBV5-1 and TRBJ1-1, with D maybe TRBD1 (5 bases). This CDR3 region has 15 residues. Deletions cut 3 bases from V and 5 bases from J, with 17 bases between. The V gene's germline CDR1 is SGHRS and CDR2 YFSETQ. The CDR3 here is CASSSTNRGKTEAFF. CDR3 in DNA: TGCGCCAGCAGCTCCACTAATCGGGGGAAGACTGAAGCTTTCTTT.

The chain joins TRBV5-6 to TRBJ1-5; D is unclear. V was clipped by 2 bases and J by 4 bases, with 13 bases between them. CDR3 length: 15 residues. CDR1 SGHDT and CDR2 YYEEEE come from the germline V gene. The CDR3 reads CASSFRAVPNQPQHF. The CDR3 coding sequence is TGTGCCAGCAGCTTTAGGGCAGTACCTAATCAGCCCCAGCATTTT.